This entry lists 27 T cell receptor beta chains sequenced from one sample in a study of T-cell reconstitution after alpha-beta-depleted transplantation in children. This sample's TCRbeta library carried unique molecular identifier barcodes. In TCRdb, the PCR reads were re-called with MiXCR into one record per CDR3 protein. The sample lists about 980,000 distinct CDR3 sequences, about 29% occurring once. The sequences come from PBMCs, mostly from graft donor cells, collected 360 days after TCRalphabeta/CD19-depleted stem cell transplant. The receptor set was obtained from a boy younger than two who had a stem cell transplant for SCID, so the T cells may come from the graft donor.

This clonotype has more than one count but fewer than ten. The CDR3 region has the DNA TGTGCCAGCAGCTTCACACCCGTCGGCGAGCAGTACTTC. This gives the protein CASSFTPVGEQYF. The chain recombines TRBV7-3 with TRBJ2-7, with unresolved D. Trimming took 3 bases from V and 6 from J, leaving 12 bases between them. Germline CDR1 SGHTA, CDR2 FQGTGA. CDR3 length equals 13 residues.

This chain uses TRBV4-3 with TRBJ2-3; unclear D gene. The V gene's germline CDR1 is LGHNA and CDR2 YSLEER. There are 16 residues in the CDR3. V lost 6 bases and J 3 bases, leaving 19 bases between the germline ends. CDR3: CASRRSVMGRTDTQYF. In DNA, the CDR3 is TGCGCCAGCAGGCGGTCAGTTATGGGTAGAACAGATACGCAGTATTTT.

This chain's CDR3 is CSVRTSRNQPQHF. CDR3 sequence (DNA): TGCAGTGTTCGGACGTCGCGCAATCAGCCCCAGCATTTT. The chain recombines TRBV20-1 with TRBJ1-5; D is unresolved. CDR1 and CDR2 (germline): DFQATT, SNEGSKA (reference sequence). With 7 bases removed from V and 2 bases from J, the gap between germline ends came to 12 bases. The CDR3 has 13 amino acids.

The rearrangement joins TRBV7-9 to TRBJ1-3; D gene ambiguous. CDR1 is SEHNR, CDR2 FQNEAQ, per germline (reference sequence). Between the trimmed V and J ends, which lost 4 bases and 0 bases, there was a span of 10 bases. This CDR3 comprises 15 residues. CDR3 sequence reads: CASSSRWDSGNTIYF. The CDR3 DNA reads as TGTGCCAGCAGCTCCCGTTGGGACTCTGGAAACACCATATATTTT.

The J gene is TRBJ2-7, the V gene TRBV5-4; D may correspond to TRBD1 or TRBD2 (5 bases each). V was cut by 4 bases and J by 3 bases, with 17 bases left in between. Germline V gene sequence: CDR1 SGHNT, CDR2 YYREEE (reference sequence). The CDR3 totals 15 residues. The CDR3: CASSRSRDGVYEQYF. Written as DNA, the CDR3 is TGTGCCAGCAGCCGGAGCCGGGACGGGGTCTACGAGCAGTACTTC.

There are a few counts of this clonotype. J is TRBJ1-3 and V is TRBV7-9; a weak D match, TRBD1 (6 bases). V was trimmed by 3 bases and J by 2 bases, leaving 14 bases between them. The CDR3 covers 16 residues. Looked up from germline, CDR1 is SEHNR and CDR2 is FQNEAQ (reference sequence). CDR3 region: CASSFRSGEPGNTIYF. In DNA form, the CDR3 reads TGTGCCAGCAGCTTTCGATCAGGGGAACCTGGAAACACCATATATTTT.

The chain links TRBV7-9 to TRBJ2-1; tentative D call: TRBD1 (6 bases). V lost 8 bases and J lost 3, with 14 bases in between. The CDR3 length is 14 residues. CDR1 and CDR2 (germline): SEHNR, FQNEAQ (reference sequence). The CDR3 is CASLLGTSYNEQFF. In nucleotides, the CDR3 is TGTGCCAGCTTACTCGGGACAAGCTACAATGAGCAGTTCTTC.

Points on this clonotype: Compared with germline, one end of the junction differs, possibly owing to a read error. The CDR3 region is CASSLSSSGNTIYF. DNA of the CDR3: TGTGCCAGCAGCTTAAGTAGCTCTGGAAACACCATATATTTT. The genes are TRBV5-1 and TRBJ1-3, with unresolved D. The length of the CDR3 is 14 residues. CDR1 and CDR2 (germline): SGHRS, YFSETQ.

The CDR3 DNA follows: TGCGCCAGCAGCCAAGATAGGGGGCACTACGGGGCCAACGTCCTGACTTTC. Translation gives CASSQDRGHYGANVLTF. This chain links TRBV4-3 with TRBJ2-6; 7 bases are shared with TRBD1. The CDR3 is 17 amino acids. The V and J ends lost 0 bases and 4 bases, in that order; junction bases with no gene match: 6. CDR1 and CDR2 (germline): LGHNA, YSLEER.

The genes are TRBV20-1 and TRBJ2-3; D remains ambiguous. CDR3 length equals 15 residues. Germline-derived CDR1 and CDR2 are DFQATT and SNEGSKA (reference sequence). Trimming left V 5 bases short and J 6 bases short, with 21 bases between. CDR3 nucleotides: TGCAGTGCTCCAGGACCTCCCCACTCAAGGGATACGCAGTATTTT. Its protein is CSAPGPPHSRDTQYF.

This clonotype was detected ten times or more. This sequence joins TRBV9 and TRBJ2-1, with TRBD2 identical over 9 bases. Trimming at V came to 0 bases and at J to 5 bases, leaving 3 bases not matched to a gene. The germline V gene has CDR1 SGDLS and CDR2 YYNGEE. The CDR3 length is 15 residues. The chain's CDR3 is CASSVARGGDNEQFF. Written as DNA, the CDR3 is TGTGCCAGCAGCGTAGCTCGCGGGGGGGACAATGAGCAGTTCTTC.

This CDR3 reads CARGIKGSTEAFF. DNA for the CDR3: TGTGCCAGAGGGATTAAAGGGAGCACTGAAGCTTTCTTT. The gene calls are TRBV2 and TRBJ1-1; D is unclear. The germline V and J ends were trimmed by 9 bases and 4 bases, with 15 bases remaining between them. The CDR3 covers 13 residues. Looked up from germline, CDR1 is SNHLY and CDR2 is FYNNEI.

This clonotype has more than one count but fewer than ten. The chain uses TRBV24-1 and TRBJ2-1; no definite D call. V was shortened by 11 bases and J by 7 bases, with 5 bases between the two germline ends. The CDR3 extends over 9 amino acids. Looked up from germline, CDR1 is KGHDR and CDR2 is SFDVKD. This CDR3 is CASQNEQFF. CDR3 coding DNA: TGTGCCAGCCAGAATGAGCAGTTCTTC.

The V call is TRBV15, the J call TRBJ2-3; 13 bases fit TRBD2. Germline V gene data show CDR1 as LNHNV and CDR2 as YYDKDF (reference sequence). The CDR3 spans 15 residues. Trimming removed 1 base from V and 5 bases from J; junction bases left unmatched: 0. CDR3 in DNA: TGTGCCACCAGCAGAGGGACTAGCGGGGGAGATACGCAGTATTTT. Translated, it gives CATSRGTSGGDTQYF.

The genes are TRBV29-1 and TRBJ2-7; the D gene is possibly TRBD1 (6 bases). Deletions cut 6 bases from V and 2 bases from J, with 14 bases between. The V gene's germline CDR1 is SQVTM and CDR2 ANQGSEA. The CDR3 totals 13 residues. The CDR3 nucleotides are TGCAGCGTCGAACGGGACAACGCCTACGAGCAGTACTTC. Protein sequence: CSVERDNAYEQYF.

V gene TRBV5-5 combines with J gene TRBJ2-3; maybe TRBD2 (6 bases). V gave up 6 bases and J gave up 3 bases, with 14 bases separating them. Germline CDR1 and CDR2: SGHKS and YYEKEE (reference sequence). There are 14 residues in the CDR3. The CDR3 coding sequence is TGTGCCAGCATCAGGAGGGATCCTACAGATACGCAGTATTTT. It encodes CASIRRDPTDTQYF.

V and J are TRBV20-1 and TRBJ2-5; no clear D gene. V was clipped by 3 bases and J by 5 bases, with 16 bases between them. From germline, CDR1 is DFQATT and CDR2 SNEGSKA (reference sequence). The CDR3 loop spans 14 amino acids. CDR3 bases: TGCAGTGCTAGCGGCCTCCGTTTTCCGGAGACCCAGTACTTC. It yields the protein CSASGLRFPETQYF.

The chain carries TRBV5-6 and TRBJ2-3, with 8 positions matching TRBD1. The CDR3 length is 17 residues. Germline trimming cut 4 bases from V and 0 bases from J; bases unmatched to any gene: 10. Germline V gives CDR1 SGHDT, CDR2 YYEEEE. In DNA, the CDR3 is TGTGCCAGCAGCCGCGAGAGGACAGGGTTGAGCACAGATACGCAGTATTTT. Its translation is CASSRERTGLSTDTQYF.

The V gene is TRBV5-1, the J gene TRBJ1-5; maybe TRBD1 (6 bases). Trimming removed 2 bases at V and 11 bases at J, with 17 bases between. Per germline, CDR1 SGHRS and CDR2 YFSETQ. The CDR3 loop spans 14 amino acids. CDR3 loop: CASSLKGGGSAQHF. In DNA, the CDR3 is TGCGCCAGCAGCTTAAAAGGGGGGGGTTCGGCCCAGCATTTT.

The chain combines TRBV7-2 with TRBJ1-4; 9 bases fit TRBD1. Germline CDR1 reads SGHTA; CDR2 reads FQGNSA. Unmatched junction bases numbered 19, after V lost 0 bases and J lost 5 bases. The CDR3 loop spans 21 amino acids. In DNA form, the CDR3 reads TGTGCCAGCAGCTTAGCAGGAGGTCCGGGGACAGGGCCTACTTTCAATGAAAAACTGTTTTTT. It yields the protein CASSLAGGPGTGPTFNEKLFF.

This clonotype was counted between two and nine times. The V gene is TRBV12-3 or TRBV12-4, the J gene TRBJ2-7; maybe TRBD2 (7 bases). The V and J ends lost 1 base and 2 bases respectively, with 12 bases between them. The CDR3 covers 15 residues. CDR3 in DNA: TGTGCCAGCAGTTTAGTAGCCGGGGGGCCCTACGAGCAGTACTTC. Its protein product is CASSLVAGGPYEQYF.

The DNA of the CDR3 is TGTGCCACCAGCAGAGATCCACCGGGACTAGCGGGGGCAGTCTACGAGCAGTACTTC. Translation gives CATSRDPPGLAGAVYEQYF. The genes are TRBV15 and TRBJ2-7, with TRBD2 matching 14 bases. The CDR3 sequence is 19 residues long. Germline values: CDR1 LNHNV, CDR2 YYDKDF (reference sequence). V gave up 0 bases and J gave up 3 bases; unmatched junction bases: 10.

The rearrangement uses TRBV7-2 and TRBJ2-3; TRBD2 matches at 10 bases. V shed 7 bases and J 2 bases; nucleotides not matched to a gene: 9. The CDR3 consists of 16 residues. Germline lookup yields CDR1 SGHTA and CDR2 FQGNSA. The CDR3: CASNFGLAVFTDTQYF. For the CDR3, the DNA is TGTGCCAGCAACTTCGGACTAGCGGTCTTCACAGATACGCAGTATTTT.

V gene TRBV18 combines with J gene TRBJ1-1; D perhaps matches TRBD1 (6 bases). The ends were cut back, 2 bases at V and 13 bases at J, with 17 bases in the middle. The length of the CDR3 is 13 residues. Germline V CDR1 and CDR2: KGHSH, LQKENI. The CDR3 sequence is CASSPGYRALGFF. The CDR3 nucleotides are TGTGCCAGCTCACCAGGGTACAGGGCGTTGGGTTTCTTT.

The rearrangement uses TRBV27 and TRBJ2-1; 12 nucleotides line up with TRBD2. The germline gives CDR1 MNHEY, CDR2 SMNVEV (reference sequence). CDR3 length equals 15 residues. Unmatched junction bases numbered 4, after V lost 3 bases and J lost 7 bases. The DNA of the CDR3 is TGTGCCAGCAGTTTTGGACTAGCGGGGTGGAATGAGCAGTTCTTC. It codes for CASSFGLAGWNEQFF.

The rearrangement links TRBV13 to TRBJ2-7; D may be TRBD1 (6 bases). Trimming shortened V by 1 base and J by 5 bases, and 9 bases separated the two germline ends. The germline V gene has CDR1 PRHDT and CDR2 FYEKMQ (reference sequence). The CDR3 covers 13 residues. The DNA of the CDR3 is TGTGCCAGCAGCTTAGATCCAGGGGACGAGCAGTACTTC. It is translated as CASSLDPGDEQYF.

This clonotype was seen only a few times. CDR3 sequence reads: CSARDRWPGRGRLAGELFF. DNA for the CDR3: TGCAGTGCTAGAGATCGGTGGCCTGGCAGGGGGCGGTTGGCCGGGGAGCTGTTTTTT. V usage is TRBV20-1 and J usage is TRBJ2-2; 8 nucleotides match TRBD1. CDR3 length: 19 amino acids. Trimming at V came to 0 bases and at J to 6 bases, leaving 18 bases not matched to a gene. Germline CDR1 and CDR2: DFQATT and SNEGSKA (reference sequence).